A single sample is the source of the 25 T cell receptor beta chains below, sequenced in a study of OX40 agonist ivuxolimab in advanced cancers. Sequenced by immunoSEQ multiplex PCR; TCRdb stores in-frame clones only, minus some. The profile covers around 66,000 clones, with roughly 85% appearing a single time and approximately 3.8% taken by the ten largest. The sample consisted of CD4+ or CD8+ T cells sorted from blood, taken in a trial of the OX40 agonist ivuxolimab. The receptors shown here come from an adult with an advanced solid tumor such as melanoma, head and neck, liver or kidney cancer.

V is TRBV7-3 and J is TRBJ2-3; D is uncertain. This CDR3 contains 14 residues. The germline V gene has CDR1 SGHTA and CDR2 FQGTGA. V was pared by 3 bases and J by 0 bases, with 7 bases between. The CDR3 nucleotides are TGTGCCAGCAGCTTGGACCCTAGCACAGATACGCAGTATTTT. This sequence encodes CASSLDPSTDTQYF.

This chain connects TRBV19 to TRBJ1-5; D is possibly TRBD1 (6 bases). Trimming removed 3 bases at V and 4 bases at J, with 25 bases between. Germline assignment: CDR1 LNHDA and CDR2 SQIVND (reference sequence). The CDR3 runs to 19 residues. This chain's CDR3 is CASSMGSAGAGNRNQPQHF. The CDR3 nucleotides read TGTGCCAGTAGTATGGGTTCCGCAGGGGCAGGTAACCGGAATCAGCCCCAGCATTTT.

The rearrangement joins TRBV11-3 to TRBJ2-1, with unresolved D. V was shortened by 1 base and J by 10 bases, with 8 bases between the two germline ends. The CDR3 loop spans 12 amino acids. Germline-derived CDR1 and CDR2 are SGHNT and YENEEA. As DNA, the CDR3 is TGTGCCAGCAGCTTAGTCCCCGGAGAGCAGTTCTTC. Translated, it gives CASSLVPGEQFF.

In DNA, the CDR3 is TGTGCCAGCAGCACCTCTCCAGAGACCCAGTACTTC. Residues: CASSTSPETQYF. The rearrangement uses TRBV7-9 and TRBJ2-5; D is unresolved. The V and J ends lost 5 bases and 4 bases respectively, with 8 bases between them. This CDR3 has 12 amino acids. CDR1 and CDR2 (germline): SEHNR, FQNEAQ (reference sequence).

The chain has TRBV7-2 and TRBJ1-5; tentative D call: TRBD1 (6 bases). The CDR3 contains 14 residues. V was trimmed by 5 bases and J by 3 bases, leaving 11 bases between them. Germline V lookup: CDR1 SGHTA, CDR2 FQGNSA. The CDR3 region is CASSQAGVNQPQHF. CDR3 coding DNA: TGTGCCAGCAGCCAGGCAGGGGTCAATCAGCCCCAGCATTTT. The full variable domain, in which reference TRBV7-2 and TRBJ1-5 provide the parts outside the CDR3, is GAGVSQSPSNKVTEKGKDVELRCDPISGHTALYWYRQSLGQGLEFLIYFQGNSAPDKSGLPSDRFSAERTGGSVSTLTIQRTQQEDSAVYLCASSQAGVNQPQHFGDGTRLSIL.

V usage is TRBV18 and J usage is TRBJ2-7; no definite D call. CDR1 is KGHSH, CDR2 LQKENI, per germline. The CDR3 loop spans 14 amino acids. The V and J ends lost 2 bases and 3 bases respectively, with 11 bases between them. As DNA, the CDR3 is TGTGCCAGCTCACCAACGGTAATGGACTACGAGCAGTACTTC. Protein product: CASSPTVMDYEQYF.

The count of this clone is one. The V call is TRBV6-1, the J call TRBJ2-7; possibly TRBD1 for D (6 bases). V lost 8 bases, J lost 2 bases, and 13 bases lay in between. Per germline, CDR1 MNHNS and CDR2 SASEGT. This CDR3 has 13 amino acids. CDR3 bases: TGTGCCAGCGACAGGACTCAAACCTACGAGCAGTACTTC. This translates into CASDRTQTYEQYF.

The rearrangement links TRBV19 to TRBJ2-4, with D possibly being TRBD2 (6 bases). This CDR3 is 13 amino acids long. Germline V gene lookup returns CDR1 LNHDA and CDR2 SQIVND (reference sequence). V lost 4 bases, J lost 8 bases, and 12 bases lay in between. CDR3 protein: CASSRGLVDIQYF. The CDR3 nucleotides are TGTGCCAGTAGTAGGGGACTGGTGGACATTCAGTACTTC.

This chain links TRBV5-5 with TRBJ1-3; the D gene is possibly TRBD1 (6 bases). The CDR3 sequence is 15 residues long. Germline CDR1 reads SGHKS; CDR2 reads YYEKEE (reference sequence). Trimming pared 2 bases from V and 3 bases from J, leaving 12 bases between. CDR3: CASSLVGGDGNTIYF. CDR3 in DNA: TGTGCCAGCAGCTTAGTAGGGGGAGATGGAAACACCATATATTTT.

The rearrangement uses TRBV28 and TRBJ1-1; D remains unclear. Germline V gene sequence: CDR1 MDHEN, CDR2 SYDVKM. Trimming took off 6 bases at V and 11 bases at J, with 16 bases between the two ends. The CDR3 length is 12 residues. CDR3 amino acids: CASSPLTRDAFF. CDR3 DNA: TGTGCCAGCAGCCCTCTAACGCGTGACGCTTTCTTT. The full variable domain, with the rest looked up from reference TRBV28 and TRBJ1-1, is DVKVTQSSRYLVKRTGEKVFLECVQDMDHENMFWYRQDPGLGLRLIYFSYDVKMKEKGDIPEGYSVSREKKERFSLILESASTNQTSMYLCASSPLTRDAFFGQGTRLTVV.

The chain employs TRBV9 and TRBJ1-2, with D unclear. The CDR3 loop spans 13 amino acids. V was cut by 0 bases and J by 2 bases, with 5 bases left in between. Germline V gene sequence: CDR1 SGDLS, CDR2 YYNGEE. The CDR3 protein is CASSVGGNYGYTF. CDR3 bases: TGTGCCAGCAGCGTAGGAGGAAACTATGGCTACACCTTC.

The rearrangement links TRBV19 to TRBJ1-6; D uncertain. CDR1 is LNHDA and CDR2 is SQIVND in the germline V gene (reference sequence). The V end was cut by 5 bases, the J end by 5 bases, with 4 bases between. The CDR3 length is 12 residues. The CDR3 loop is CASSPHNSPLHF. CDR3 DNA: TGTGCCAGTAGTCCTCATAATTCACCCCTCCACTTT.

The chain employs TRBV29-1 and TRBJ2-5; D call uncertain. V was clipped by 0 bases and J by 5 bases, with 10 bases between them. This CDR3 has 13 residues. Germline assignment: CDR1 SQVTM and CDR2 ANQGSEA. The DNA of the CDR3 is TGCAGCGTTGAAGACCCCGTGTCGGAGACCCAGTACTTC. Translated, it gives CSVEDPVSETQYF.

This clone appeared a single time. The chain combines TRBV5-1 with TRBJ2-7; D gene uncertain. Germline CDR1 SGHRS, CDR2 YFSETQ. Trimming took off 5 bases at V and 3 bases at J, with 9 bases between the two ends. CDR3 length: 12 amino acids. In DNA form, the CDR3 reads TGCGCCAGCAGTCCCAGCTACTACGAGCAGTACTTC. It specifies CASSPSYYEQYF.

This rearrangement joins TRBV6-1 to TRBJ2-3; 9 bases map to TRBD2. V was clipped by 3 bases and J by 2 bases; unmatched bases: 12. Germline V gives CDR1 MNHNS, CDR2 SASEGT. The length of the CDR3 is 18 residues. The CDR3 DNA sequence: TGTGCCAGCAGTGAGCGCCAGCTGGCGGGGGGGATCACAGATACGCAGTATTTT. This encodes CASSERQLAGGITDTQYF.

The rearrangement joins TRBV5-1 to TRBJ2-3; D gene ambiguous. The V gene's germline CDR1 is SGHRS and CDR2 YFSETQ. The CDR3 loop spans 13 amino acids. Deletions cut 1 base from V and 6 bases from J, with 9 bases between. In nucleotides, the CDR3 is TGCGCCAGCAGCTTGCAAGGCGGCGATACGCAGTATTTT. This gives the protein CASSLQGGDTQYF.

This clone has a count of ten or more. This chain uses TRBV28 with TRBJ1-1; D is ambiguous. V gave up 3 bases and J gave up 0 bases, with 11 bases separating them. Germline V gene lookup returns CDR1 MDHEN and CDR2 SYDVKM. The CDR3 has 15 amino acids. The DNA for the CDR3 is TGTGCCAGCAGTTTGGTTGGCATGATGAACACTGAAGCTTTCTTT. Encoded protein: CASSLVGMMNTEAFF.

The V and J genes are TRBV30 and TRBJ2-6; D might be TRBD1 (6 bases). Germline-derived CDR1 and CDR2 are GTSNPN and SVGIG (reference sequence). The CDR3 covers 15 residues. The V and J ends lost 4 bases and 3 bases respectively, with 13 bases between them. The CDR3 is CAWTTDSFGANVLTF. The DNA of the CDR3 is TGTGCCTGGACCACGGACAGTTTTGGGGCCAACGTCCTGACTTTC. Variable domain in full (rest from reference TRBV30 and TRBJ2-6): SQTIHQWPATLVQPVGSPLSLECTVEGTSNPNLYWYRQAAGRGLQLLFYSVGIGQISSEVPQNLSASRPQDRQFILSSKKLLLSDSGFYLCAWTTDSFGANVLTFGAGSRLTVL.

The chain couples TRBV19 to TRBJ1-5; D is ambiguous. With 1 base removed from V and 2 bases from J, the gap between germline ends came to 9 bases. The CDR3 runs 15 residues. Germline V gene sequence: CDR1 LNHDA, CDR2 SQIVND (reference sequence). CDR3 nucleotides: TGTGCCAGTAGTATAGCCGGGTATGGCAATCAGCCCCAGCATTTT. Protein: CASSIAGYGNQPQHF.

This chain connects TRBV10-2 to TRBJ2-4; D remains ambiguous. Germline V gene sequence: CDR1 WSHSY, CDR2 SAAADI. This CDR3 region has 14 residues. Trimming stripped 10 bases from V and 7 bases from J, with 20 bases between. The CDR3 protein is CATVGDYKVNIQYF. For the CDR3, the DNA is TGCGCCACCGTTGGCGATTATAAGGTGAACATTCAGTACTTC.

DNA for the CDR3: TGTGCCAGCAGGGGTGGCGGTTCGAGCTCCTACAATGAGCAGTTCTTC. It yields the protein CASRGGGSSSYNEQFF. The rearrangement joins TRBV6-6 to TRBJ2-1; D is ambiguous. Germline assignment: CDR1 MNHNY and CDR2 SVGAGI (reference sequence). The CDR3 totals 16 residues. V lost 6 bases to trimming and J lost 0 bases, with 15 bases between them.

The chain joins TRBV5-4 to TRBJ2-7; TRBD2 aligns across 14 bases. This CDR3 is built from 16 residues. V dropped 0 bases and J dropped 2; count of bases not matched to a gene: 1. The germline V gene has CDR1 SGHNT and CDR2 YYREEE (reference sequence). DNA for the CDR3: TGTGCCAGCAGCTTGGGGGGACTAGCGGGAGCCTACGAGCAGTACTTC. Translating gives CASSLGGLAGAYEQYF.

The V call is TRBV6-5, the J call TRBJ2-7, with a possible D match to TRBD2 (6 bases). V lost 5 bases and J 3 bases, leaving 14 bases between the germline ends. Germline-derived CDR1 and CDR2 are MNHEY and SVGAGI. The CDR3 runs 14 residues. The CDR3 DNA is TGTGCCAGCAGTCGGGCGGGGAGGCTCTACGAGCAGTACTTC. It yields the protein CASSRAGRLYEQYF.

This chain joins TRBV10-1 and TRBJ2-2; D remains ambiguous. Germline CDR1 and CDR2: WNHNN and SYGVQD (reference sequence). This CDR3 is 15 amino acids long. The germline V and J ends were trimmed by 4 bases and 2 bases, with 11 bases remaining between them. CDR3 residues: CASSGRAVNTGELFF. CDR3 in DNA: TGCGCCAGCAGTGGAAGGGCAGTAAACACCGGGGAGCTGTTTTTT.

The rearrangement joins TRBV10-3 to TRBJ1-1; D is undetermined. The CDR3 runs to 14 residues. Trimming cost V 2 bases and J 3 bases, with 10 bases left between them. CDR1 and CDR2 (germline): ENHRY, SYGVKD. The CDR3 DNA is TGTGCCATCAGTGAGGTGGGATACGACACTGAAGCTTTCTTT. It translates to CAISEVGYDTEAFF.